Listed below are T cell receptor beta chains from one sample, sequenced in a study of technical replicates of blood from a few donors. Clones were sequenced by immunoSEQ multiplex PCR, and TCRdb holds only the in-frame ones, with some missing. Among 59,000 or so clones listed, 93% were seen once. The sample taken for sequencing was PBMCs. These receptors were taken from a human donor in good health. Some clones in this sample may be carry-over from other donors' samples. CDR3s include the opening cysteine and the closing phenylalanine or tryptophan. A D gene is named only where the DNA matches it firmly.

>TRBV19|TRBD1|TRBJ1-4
TGTGCCAGTAGTATAACAGGGGTCGGAAATGAAAAACTGTTTTTT
CASSITGVGNEKLFF
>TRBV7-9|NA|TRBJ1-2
TGTGCCAGCAGCTTAGAAGTGGCGACTTCTGGCTACACCTTC
CASSLEVATSGYTF
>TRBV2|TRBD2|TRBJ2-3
TGTGCCAGCCGCCCGGGCGGGAGAACAGATACGCAGTATTTT
CASRPGGRTDTQYF
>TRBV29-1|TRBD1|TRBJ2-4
TGCAGCGTTGAAAAACAGGGGGGCATTCAGTACTTC
CSVEKQGGIQYF
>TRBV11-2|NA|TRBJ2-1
TGTGCCAGCAGCTTAGACGGGAGATTCGATGAGCAGTTCTTC
CASSLDGRFDEQFF
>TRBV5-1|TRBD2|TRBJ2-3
TGCGCCAGCAGCCCGGTTAGCGGGACCACAGATACGCAGTATTTT
CASSPVSGTTDTQYF
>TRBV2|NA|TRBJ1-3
TGTGCCAGCAGTGTTGGGCGCTCTGGAAACACCATATATTTT
CASSVGRSGNTIYF
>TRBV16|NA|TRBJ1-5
TGTGCCAGCAGCCAAGTGGGGGGGAGCAATCAGCCCCAGCATTTT
CASSQVGGSNQPQHF
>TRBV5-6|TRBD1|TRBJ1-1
TGTGCCAGCAGCTTTGACAGGGGCACTGAAGCTTTCTTT
CASSFDRGTEAFF
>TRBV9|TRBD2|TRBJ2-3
TGTGCCAGCAGCGAAGCGGGAACTAGCACAGATACGCAGTATTTT
CASSEAGTSTDTQYF
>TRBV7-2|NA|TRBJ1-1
TGTGCCAGCAGCCGAGGGGGGCGACCGGGACTACCTCCGGACACTGAAGCTTTCTTT
CASSRGGRPGLPPDTEAFF
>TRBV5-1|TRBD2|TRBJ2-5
TGCGCCAGCAGCGCTGGAGGGAGCGGGGGACTGACACAAGAGACCCAGTACTTC
CASSAGGSGGLTQETQYF
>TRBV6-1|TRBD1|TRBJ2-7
TGTGCCAGCAGGACCGGGACAGGGGCCTCCTACGAGCAGTACTTC
CASRTGTGASYEQYF
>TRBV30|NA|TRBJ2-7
TGTGCCTGGAGTGTCCTATACGAGCAGTACTTC
CAWSVLYEQYF
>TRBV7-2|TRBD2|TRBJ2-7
TGTGCCAGTCAGCCATTAGCGGGGCCCTCCTACGAGCAGTACTTC
CASQPLAGPSYEQYF
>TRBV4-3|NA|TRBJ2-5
TGCGCCAGCAGCCAACGAAGCGGAACTCCGGTGGAGACCCAGTACTTC
CASSQRSGTPVETQYF